The clone carrying this TCR beta chain came up a few times. One entry per CDR3 protein results from TCRdb running MiXCR on the PCR reads. The profile shows 25,000 to 30,000 distinct CDR3 sequences, roughly 51% of them singletons. Time point described: late sampling 161 to 241 days after vaccination in a few convalescent patients. This sample is drawn from a study of vaccination and CD4 T cells after COVID-19. The V and J ends lost 5 bases and 7 bases respectively, with 12 bases between them. The CDR3 totals 13 residues. Germline-derived CDR1 and CDR2 are MNHEY and SMNVEV (reference sequence). The sequence was obtained from a human donor who had recovered from COVID-19. Sequenced here: CD4+ T cells from blood, sampled about 7 months after SARS-CoV-2 vaccination. The gene calls are TRBV27 and TRBJ1-5; D possibly corresponds to TRBD1 (6 bases). CDR3 amino acids: CASSGGRRQPQHF. The CDR3 DNA reads TGTGCCAGCAGTGGGGGGCGAAGGCAGCCCCAGCATTTT.